This T cell receptor (beta chain) derives from a study of blood T cells in healthy people across ages. The CDR3 runs 12 residues. V dropped 0 bases and J dropped 9 bases, with 6 bases sitting between them. Germline-derived CDR1 and CDR2 are LNHNV and YYDKDF (reference sequence). Study results and limitations: TCR beta diversity per million T cells fell roughly linearly with age. Underestimates were what the diversity estimates from one million T cells were considered to be. Lack of knowledge of donor CMV status possibly confounded expanded clonotype changes.

A word on this clonotype: Its antigen is currently unknown.

The use of a sample-barcoded 5' primer and a J-beta primer mix characterized a second PCR of about 6 to 12 cycles. TCRdb used MiXCR to reprocess the 5' RACE reads, holding one entry per CDR3 protein. Of about 680,000 distinct CDR3 sequences listed, 49% are singletons. The J gene is TRBJ2-1, the V gene TRBV15; no reliable D call. The sequenced sample consisted of blood. The sequence derives from an older woman in good health. DNA of the CDR3: TGTGCCACCAGCAGAGACCAGCGTGAGCAGTTCTTC. Protein product: CATSRDQREQFF.